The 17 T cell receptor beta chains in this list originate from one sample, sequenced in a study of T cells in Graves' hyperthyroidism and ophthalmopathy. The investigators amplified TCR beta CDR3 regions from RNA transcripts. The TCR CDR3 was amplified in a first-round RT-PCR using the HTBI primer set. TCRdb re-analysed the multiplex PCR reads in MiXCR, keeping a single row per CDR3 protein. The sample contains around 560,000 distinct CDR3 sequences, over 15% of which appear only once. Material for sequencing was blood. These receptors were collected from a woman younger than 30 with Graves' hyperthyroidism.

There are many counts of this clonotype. The CDR3 loop reads CAWSVEQGAEAFF. The CDR3 coding sequence is TGTGCCTGGAGTGTGGAACAGGGCGCTGAAGCTTTCTTT. This rearrangement joins TRBV30 to TRBJ1-1; D is possibly TRBD1 (6 bases). Trimming cost V 0 bases and J 6 bases, with 11 bases left between them. The CDR3 is 13 amino acids. Per germline, CDR1 GTSNPN and CDR2 SVGIG (reference sequence).

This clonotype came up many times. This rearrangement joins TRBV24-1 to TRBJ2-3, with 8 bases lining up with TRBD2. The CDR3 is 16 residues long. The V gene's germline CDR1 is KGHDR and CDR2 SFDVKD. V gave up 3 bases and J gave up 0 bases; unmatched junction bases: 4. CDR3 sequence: CATSDLTSASTDTQYF. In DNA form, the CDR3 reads TGTGCCACCAGTGATCTGACTAGCGCTAGCACAGATACGCAGTATTTT.

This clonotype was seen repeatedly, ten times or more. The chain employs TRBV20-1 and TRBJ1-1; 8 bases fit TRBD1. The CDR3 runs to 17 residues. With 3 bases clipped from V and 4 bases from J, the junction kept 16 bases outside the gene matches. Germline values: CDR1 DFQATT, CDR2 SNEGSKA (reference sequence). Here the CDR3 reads CSASKGRWGDRSTEAFF. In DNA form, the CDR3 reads TGCAGTGCTAGCAAGGGCCGGTGGGGGGACAGGAGCACTGAAGCTTTCTTT.

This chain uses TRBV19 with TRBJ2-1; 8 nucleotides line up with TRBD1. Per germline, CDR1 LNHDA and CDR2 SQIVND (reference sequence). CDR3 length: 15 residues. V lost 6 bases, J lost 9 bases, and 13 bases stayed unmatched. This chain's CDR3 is CASSDRGLRRGEQFF. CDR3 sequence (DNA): TGTGCCAGTAGCGACAGGGGATTAAGGAGAGGTGAGCAGTTCTTC. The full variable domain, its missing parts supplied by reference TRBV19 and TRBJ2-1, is DGGITQSPKYLFRKEGQNVTLSCEQNLNHDAMYWYRQDPGQGLRLIYYSQIVNDFQKGDIAEGYSVSREKKESFPLTVTSAQKNPTAFYLCASSDRGLRRGEQFFGPGTRLTVL.

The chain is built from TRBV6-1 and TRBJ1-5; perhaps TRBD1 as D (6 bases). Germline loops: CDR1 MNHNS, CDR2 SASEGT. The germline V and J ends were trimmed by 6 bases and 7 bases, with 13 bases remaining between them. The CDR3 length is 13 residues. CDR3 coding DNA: TGTGCCAGCAGGACAGGCCAGAGCCAGCCCCAGCATTTT. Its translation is CASRTGQSQPQHF.

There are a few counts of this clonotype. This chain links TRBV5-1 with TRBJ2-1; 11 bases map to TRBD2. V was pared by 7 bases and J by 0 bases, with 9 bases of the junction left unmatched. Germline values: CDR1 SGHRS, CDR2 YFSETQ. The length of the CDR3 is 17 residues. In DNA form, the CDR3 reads TGCGCCAGCCGTCTAGCGGGAGGCAGGAGCTCCTACAATGAGCAGTTCTTC. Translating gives CASRLAGGRSSYNEQFF.

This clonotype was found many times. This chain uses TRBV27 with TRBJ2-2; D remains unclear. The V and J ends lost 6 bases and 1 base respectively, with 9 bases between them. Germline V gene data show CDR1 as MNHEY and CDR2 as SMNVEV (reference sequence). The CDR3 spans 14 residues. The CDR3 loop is CASRVQRNTGELFF. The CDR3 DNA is TGTGCCAGCAGAGTACAGAGGAACACCGGGGAGCTGTTTTTT.

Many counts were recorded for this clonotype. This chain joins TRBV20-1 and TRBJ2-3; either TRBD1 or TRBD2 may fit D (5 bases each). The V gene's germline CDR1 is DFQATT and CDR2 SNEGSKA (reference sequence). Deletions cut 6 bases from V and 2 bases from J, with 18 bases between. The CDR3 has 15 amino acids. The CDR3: CSALGTGGYTDTQYF. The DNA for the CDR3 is TGCAGTGCCCTAGGGACCGGCGGATACACAGATACGCAGTATTTT.

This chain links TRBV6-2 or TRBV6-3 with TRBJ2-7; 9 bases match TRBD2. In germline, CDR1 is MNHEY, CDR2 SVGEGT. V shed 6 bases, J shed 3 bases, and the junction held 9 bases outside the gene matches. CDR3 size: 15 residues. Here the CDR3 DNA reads TGTGCCAGCAGACTTCTAGCGGGATTCGGCTACGAGCAGTACTTC. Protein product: CASRLLAGFGYEQYF.

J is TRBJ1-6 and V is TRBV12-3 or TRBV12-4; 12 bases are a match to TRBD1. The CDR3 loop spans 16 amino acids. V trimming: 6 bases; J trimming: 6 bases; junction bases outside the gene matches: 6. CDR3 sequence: CASRVGTGGLNSPLHF. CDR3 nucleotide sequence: TGTGCCAGCAGGGTCGGGACAGGGGGCCTTAATTCACCCCTCCACTTT.

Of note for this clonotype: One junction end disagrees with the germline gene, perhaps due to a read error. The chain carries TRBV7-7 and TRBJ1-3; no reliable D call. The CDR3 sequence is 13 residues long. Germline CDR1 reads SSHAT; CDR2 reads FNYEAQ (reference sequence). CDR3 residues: CASSPNLGNTIYF. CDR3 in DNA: TGTGCTAGCAGCCCAAACCTCGGAAACACCATATATTTT.

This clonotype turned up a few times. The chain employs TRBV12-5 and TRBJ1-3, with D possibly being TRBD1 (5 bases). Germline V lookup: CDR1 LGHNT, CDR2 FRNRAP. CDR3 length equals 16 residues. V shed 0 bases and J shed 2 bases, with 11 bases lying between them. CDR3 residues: CASGLVVSGPGNTIYF. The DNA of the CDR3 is TGTGCTAGTGGTTTGGTAGTGTCAGGGCCTGGAAACACCATATATTTT.

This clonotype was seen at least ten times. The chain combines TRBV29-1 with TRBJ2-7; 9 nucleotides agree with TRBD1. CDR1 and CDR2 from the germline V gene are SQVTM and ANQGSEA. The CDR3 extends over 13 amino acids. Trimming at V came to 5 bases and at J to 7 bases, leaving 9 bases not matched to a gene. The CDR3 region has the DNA TGCAGCGTTCTTCCCGGGACAGGGACGGAGCAGTACTTC. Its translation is CSVLPGTGTEQYF.

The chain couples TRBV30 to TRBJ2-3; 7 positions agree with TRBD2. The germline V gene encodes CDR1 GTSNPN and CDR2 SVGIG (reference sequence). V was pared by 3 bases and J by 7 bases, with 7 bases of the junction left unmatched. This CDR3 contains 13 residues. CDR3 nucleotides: TGTGCCTGGAGGCGACTAGCCCAGCATACGCAGTATTTT. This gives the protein CAWRRLAQHTQYF.

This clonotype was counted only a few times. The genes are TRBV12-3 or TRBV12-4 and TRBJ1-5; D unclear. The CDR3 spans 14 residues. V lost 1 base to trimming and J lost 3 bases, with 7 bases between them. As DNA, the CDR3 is TGTGCCAGCAGTTTAGTGTTCCCCAATCAGCCCCAGCATTTT. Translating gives CASSLVFPNQPQHF.

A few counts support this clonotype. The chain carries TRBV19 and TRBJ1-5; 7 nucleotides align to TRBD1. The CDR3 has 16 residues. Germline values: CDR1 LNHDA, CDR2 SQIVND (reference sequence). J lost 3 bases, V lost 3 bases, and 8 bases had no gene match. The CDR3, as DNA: TGTGCCAGTAGTATTAGGGGGACAGCTAACAATCAGCCCCAGCATTTT. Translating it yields CASSIRGTANNQPQHF. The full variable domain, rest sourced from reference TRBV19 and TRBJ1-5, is DGGITQSPKYLFRKEGQNVTLSCEQNLNHDAMYWYRQDPGQGLRLIYYSQIVNDFQKGDIAEGYSVSREKKESFPLTVTSAQKNPTAFYLCASSIRGTANNQPQHFGDGTRLSIL.

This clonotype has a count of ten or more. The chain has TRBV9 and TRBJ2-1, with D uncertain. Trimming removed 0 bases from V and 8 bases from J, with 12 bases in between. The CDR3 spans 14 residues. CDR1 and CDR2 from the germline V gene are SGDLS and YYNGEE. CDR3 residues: CASSVVGSRDEQFF. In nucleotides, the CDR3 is TGTGCCAGCAGCGTAGTTGGGTCACGCGATGAGCAGTTCTTC.